These 21 T cell receptor beta chains were all obtained from the same sample, sequenced in a study of blood T cell repertoires in COVID-19. Clones were sequenced by immunoSEQ multiplex PCR, and TCRdb holds only the in-frame ones, with some missing. The data contain tens of thousands of clones, roughly 89% of them singletons. Sequenced: peripheral blood. Source of these receptors: an elderly man with active or convalescent COVID-19.

This clone has only one observation. This chain connects TRBV6-2 or TRBV6-3 to TRBJ2-2; 8 positions agree with TRBD1. V dropped 5 bases and J dropped 1; count of bases not matched to a gene: 9. The CDR3 consists of 17 residues. CDR1 MNHEY and CDR2 SVGEGT come from the germline V gene. In DNA, the CDR3 is TGTGCCAGCAGTCAGCAGACAGGGGCGAGGAACACCGGGGAGCTGTTTTTT. This sequence encodes CASSQQTGARNTGELFF.

V gene TRBV3-1 (or the pseudogene TRBV3-2) combines with J gene TRBJ2-1, with 10 bases aligning to TRBD2. This CDR3 has 14 amino acids. Germline values: CDR1 LGHDT, CDR2 YNNKEL (reference sequence). V was pared by 7 bases and J by 7 bases, with 7 bases of the junction left unmatched. The CDR3 loop reads CASTTGLARNEQFF. The CDR3, as DNA: TGTGCCAGCACCACGGGACTAGCGAGGAATGAGCAGTTCTTC.

The chain combines TRBV10-3 with TRBJ2-5; tentative D call: TRBD2 (6 bases). V gave up 4 bases and J gave up 6 bases, with 15 bases separating them. Germline loops: CDR1 ENHRY, CDR2 SYGVKD. The CDR3 is 14 residues long. The CDR3 nucleotides read TGTGCCATCAGTGCCCCACGGAGGGGACAGACCCAGTACTTC. It encodes CAISAPRRGQTQYF.

The chain recombines TRBV4-1 with TRBJ2-5; a possible D gene is TRBD2 (6 bases). CDR3 size: 15 residues. V was trimmed by 1 base and J by 2 bases, leaving 11 bases between them. Germline V lookup: CDR1 MGHRA, CDR2 YSYEKL. CDR3 bases: TGCGCCAGCAGCCAAGGGAGGAGGGGTCAAGAGACCCAGTACTTC. Its protein is CASSQGRRGQETQYF.

This clone came up once. The gene calls are TRBV15 and TRBJ1-4, with D tentatively TRBD1 (6 bases). CDR3 length equals 14 residues. V dropped 7 bases and J dropped 7 bases, with 16 bases sitting between them. Germline CDR1 and CDR2: LNHNV and YYDKDF (reference sequence). The CDR3 sequence: CATTAGGDGEKLFF. As DNA, the CDR3 is TGTGCCACCACCGCGGGGGGCGATGGTGAAAAACTGTTTTTT. Combining the CDR3 with reference TRBV15 and TRBJ1-4 gives the whole variable domain DAMVIQNPRYQVTQFGKPVTLSCSQTLNHNVMYWYQQKSSQAPKLLFHYYDKDFNNEADTPDNFQSRRPNTSFCFLDIRSPGLGDTAMYLCATTAGGDGEKLFFGSGTQLSVL.

V gene TRBV4-1 combines with J gene TRBJ2-3, with 7 bases matching TRBD2. Trimming at V came to 1 base and at J to 4 bases, leaving 11 bases not matched to a gene. The CDR3 is 17 amino acids. CDR1 MGHRA and CDR2 YSYEKL come from the germline V gene. The CDR3 protein is CASSQVLSREKSDTQYF. The CDR3 coding sequence is TGCGCCAGCAGCCAAGTTCTCTCGCGGGAGAAATCAGATACGCAGTATTTT.

This clone was detected only once. The genes are TRBV9 and TRBJ1-3; TRBD1 agrees at 8 bases. The trim removed 4 bases at V and 3 bases at J, leaving 3 bases unmatched. The germline V gene has CDR1 SGDLS and CDR2 YYNGEE. CDR3 size: 14 residues. Written as DNA, the CDR3 is TGTGCCAGCAGCCGACAGGGGTATGGAAACACCATATATTTT. Translating it yields CASSRQGYGNTIYF.

This chain joins TRBV27 and TRBJ1-1, with a possible D match to TRBD1 (5 bases). Trimming pared 4 bases from V and 2 bases from J, leaving 8 bases between. CDR1 MNHEY and CDR2 SMNVEV come from the germline V gene (reference sequence). The CDR3 runs to 13 residues. The CDR3: CASSYRGNTEAFF. Here the CDR3 DNA reads TGTGCCAGCAGTTATAGGGGAAACACTGAAGCTTTCTTT.

The rearrangement links TRBV5-5 to TRBJ1-4; D is perhaps TRBD1 (5 bases). The germline V and J ends were trimmed by 2 bases and 4 bases, with 12 bases remaining between them. Germline-derived CDR1 and CDR2 are SGHKS and YYEKEE (reference sequence). The CDR3 runs 15 residues. In DNA, the CDR3 is TGTGCCAGCAGCTTACTCGGGGGGTTTAATGAAAAACTGTTTTTT. Its protein is CASSLLGGFNEKLFF.

CDR3 bases: TGTGCCAGCAGTCCCTCTACAGGGGCCCCCTACGAGCAGTACTTC. Translating gives CASSPSTGAPYEQYF. The V call is TRBV27, the J call TRBJ2-7; 7 bases agree with TRBD1. Germline loops: CDR1 MNHEY, CDR2 SMNVEV (reference sequence). The CDR3 has 15 residues. V shed 5 bases, J shed 2 bases, and the junction held 9 bases outside the gene matches.

The CDR3 here is CASSSQRGGMDEQFF. CDR3 nucleotide sequence: TGTGCCAGCAGCTCTCAGCGGGGGGGCATGGATGAGCAGTTCTTC. The rearrangement links TRBV7-8 to TRBJ2-1; 10 nucleotides agree with TRBD2. CDR3 length equals 15 residues. Germline V gene lookup returns CDR1 SGHVS and CDR2 FQNEAQ. V dropped 4 bases and J dropped 8; count of bases not matched to a gene: 8.

This clone was observed a single time. The chain carries TRBV5-1 and TRBJ1-4; TRBD1 is a possible D gene (6 bases). V lost 4 bases and J lost 0, with 13 bases in between. The CDR3 length is 16 residues. From germline, CDR1 is SGHRS and CDR2 YFSETQ. The CDR3 spells CASSPDSIATNEKLFF. The CDR3 region has the DNA TGCGCCAGCAGCCCGGACAGTATTGCAACTAATGAAAAACTGTTTTTT.

The V call is TRBV30, the J call TRBJ2-3; 7 bases align to TRBD1. The CDR3 is made up of 14 amino acids. V lost 4 bases, J lost 6 bases, and 10 bases stayed unmatched. The germline V gene has CDR1 GTSNPN and CDR2 SVGIG (reference sequence). The chain's CDR3 is CAWNLQGPGDTQYF. Here the CDR3 DNA reads TGTGCCTGGAATTTACAGGGGCCTGGGGATACGCAGTATTTT. Variable domain in full (rest from reference TRBV30 and TRBJ2-3): SQTIHQWPATLVQPVGSPLSLECTVEGTSNPNLYWYRQAAGRGLQLLFYSVGIGQISSEVPQNLSASRPQDRQFILSSKKLLLSDSGFYLCAWNLQGPGDTQYFGPGTRLTVL.

This chain uses TRBV7-2 with TRBJ1-2, with 7 bases fitting TRBD1. The CDR3 runs to 14 residues. Germline CDR1 and CDR2: SGHTA and FQGNSA. Trimming removed 5 bases from V and 8 bases from J; junction bases left unmatched: 11. The CDR3 protein is CASSPTDRPQGYTF. DNA for the CDR3: TGTGCCAGCAGCCCAACGGACAGGCCCCAGGGCTACACCTTC. The full variable domain, in which reference TRBV7-2 and TRBJ1-2 provide the parts outside the CDR3, is GAGVSQSPSNKVTEKGKDVELRCDPISGHTALYWYRQSLGQGLEFLIYFQGNSAPDKSGLPSDRFSAERTGGSVSTLTIQRTQQEDSAVYLCASSPTDRPQGYTFGSGTRLTVV.

This clone was found a few times. This chain links TRBV30 with TRBJ1-2; a weak D match, TRBD1 (6 bases). Germline lookup yields CDR1 GTSNPN and CDR2 SVGIG (reference sequence). Between the trimmed V and J ends, which lost 2 bases and 4 bases, there was a span of 8 bases. There are 12 residues in the CDR3. CDR3 amino acids: CAWSTGLYGYTF. CDR3 DNA sequence: TGTGCCTGGAGTACAGGGCTCTATGGCTACACCTTC.

The J gene is TRBJ2-7, the V gene TRBV9; the D gene is possibly TRBD2 (6 bases). The CDR3 contains 13 residues. V gave up 4 bases and J gave up 3 bases, with 11 bases separating them. CDR1 is SGDLS, CDR2 YYNGEE, per germline. CDR3: CASSLEGNYEQYF. The CDR3 coding sequence is TGTGCCAGCAGCTTGGAGGGAAACTACGAGCAGTACTTC.

V is TRBV6-5 and J is TRBJ2-7; 11 bases line up with TRBD2. The CDR3 contains 15 residues. With V trimmed by 3 bases and J by 0 bases, 1 base remained unmatched. Germline values: CDR1 MNHEY, CDR2 SVGAGI. CDR3 loop: CASSYGTSGSYEQYF. CDR3 coding DNA: TGTGCCAGCAGTTATGGGACTAGCGGCTCCTACGAGCAGTACTTC.

This clone was detected only once. CDR3 nucleotides: TGTGCCACACAGGTCTTCGGCAACTCACCCCTCCACTTT. Translating it yields CATQVFGNSPLHF. The chain recombines TRBV5-4 with TRBJ1-6; TRBD1 is a possible D gene (5 bases). This CDR3 comprises 13 residues. Germline V gene sequence: CDR1 SGHNT, CDR2 YYREEE (reference sequence). Trimming removed 9 bases at V and 10 bases at J, with 17 bases between.

The table lists this clone with a count of one. V and J are TRBV18 and TRBJ2-5, with 9 bases lining up with TRBD2. V lost 0 bases, J lost 5 bases, and 7 bases stayed unmatched. The CDR3 extends over 16 amino acids. Germline V gene lookup returns CDR1 KGHSH and CDR2 LQKENI. Here the CDR3 reads CASSPPARGGLETQYF. The CDR3 region has the DNA TGTGCCAGCTCACCACCAGCGCGGGGGGGCCTCGAGACCCAGTACTTC.

This chain uses TRBV12-3 or TRBV12-4 with TRBJ2-5, with D tentatively TRBD1 (5 bases). This CDR3 contains 13 residues. Trimming removed 6 bases from V and 5 bases from J, with 13 bases in between. The CDR3 nucleotides read TGTGCCAGCAGCTGGGGCCAGGCCGAGACCCAGTACTTC. This sequence encodes CASSWGQAETQYF.

This rearrangement joins TRBV12-3 or TRBV12-4 to TRBJ1-4, with TRBD1 as a possible D gene (5 bases). The CDR3 is 13 amino acids. Between the trimmed V and J ends, which lost 3 bases and 11 bases, there was a span of 13 bases. Written as DNA, the CDR3 is TGTGCCAGCAGTTTCGGGGACTCTGGGAAACTGTTTTTT. Translation gives CASSFGDSGKLFF.